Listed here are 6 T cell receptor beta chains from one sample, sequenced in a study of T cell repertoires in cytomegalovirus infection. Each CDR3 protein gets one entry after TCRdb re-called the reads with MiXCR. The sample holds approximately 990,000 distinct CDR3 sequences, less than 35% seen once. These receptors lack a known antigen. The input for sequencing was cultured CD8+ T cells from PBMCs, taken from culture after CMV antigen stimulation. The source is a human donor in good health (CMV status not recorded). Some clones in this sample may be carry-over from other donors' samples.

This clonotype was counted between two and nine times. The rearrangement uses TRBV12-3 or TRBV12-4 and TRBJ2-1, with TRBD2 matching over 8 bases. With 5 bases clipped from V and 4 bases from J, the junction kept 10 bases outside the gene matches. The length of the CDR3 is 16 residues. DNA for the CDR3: TGTGCCAGCAGTCCCTTTCGGGGGGGGTCTTACAATGAGCAGTTCTTC. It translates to CASSPFRGGSYNEQFF.

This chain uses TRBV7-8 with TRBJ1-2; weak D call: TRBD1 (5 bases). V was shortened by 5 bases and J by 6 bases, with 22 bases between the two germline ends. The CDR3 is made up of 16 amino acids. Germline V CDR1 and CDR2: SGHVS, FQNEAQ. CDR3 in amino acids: CASSLIDSPGSHGYTF. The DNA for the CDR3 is TGTGCCAGCAGCCTCATTGACAGTCCTGGAAGCCATGGCTACACCTTC. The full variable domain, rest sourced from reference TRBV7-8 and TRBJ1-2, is GAGVSQSPRYKVAKRGQDVALRCDPISGHVSLFWYQQALGQGPEFLTYFQNEAQLDKSGLPSDRFFAERPEGSVSTLKIQRTQQEDSAVYLCASSLIDSPGSHGYTFGSGTRLTVV.

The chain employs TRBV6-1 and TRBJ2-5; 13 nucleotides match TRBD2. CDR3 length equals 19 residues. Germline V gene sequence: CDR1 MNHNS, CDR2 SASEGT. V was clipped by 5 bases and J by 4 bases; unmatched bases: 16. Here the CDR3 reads CASSLLAGGPLPPSETQYF. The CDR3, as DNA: TGTGCCAGCAGTCTACTAGCGGGGGGGCCCCTCCCTCCCTCAGAGACCCAGTACTTC.

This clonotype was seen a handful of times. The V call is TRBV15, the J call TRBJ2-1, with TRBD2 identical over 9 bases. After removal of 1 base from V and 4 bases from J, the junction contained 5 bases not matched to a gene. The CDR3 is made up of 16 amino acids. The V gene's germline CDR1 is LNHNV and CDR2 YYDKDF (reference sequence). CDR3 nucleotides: TGTGCCACCAGCAGAGGGGTTAGCGGGGGATACAATGAGCAGTTCTTC. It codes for CATSRGVSGGYNEQFF.

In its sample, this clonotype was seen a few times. The CDR3 is CASSLFSSGNTEAFF. In DNA form, the CDR3 reads TGTGCCAGCAGTTTATTCTCCTCCGGGAACACTGAAGCTTTCTTT. The chain carries TRBV28 and TRBJ1-1; no firm D call. CDR1 is MDHEN and CDR2 is SYDVKM in the germline V gene. The CDR3 consists of 15 residues. Trimming removed 1 base from V and 1 base from J, with 10 bases in between.

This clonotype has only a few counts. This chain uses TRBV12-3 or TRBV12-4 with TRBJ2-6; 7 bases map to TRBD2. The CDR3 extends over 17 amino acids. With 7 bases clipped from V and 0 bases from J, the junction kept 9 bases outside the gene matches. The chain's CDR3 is CASNFGRPNSGANVLTF. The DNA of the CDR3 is TGTGCCAGCAACTTCGGGAGGCCCAACTCTGGGGCCAACGTCCTGACTTTC.